Presented here are 26 T cell receptor beta chains from one specimen sequenced in a study of T cell responses to AZD1222 COVID-19 vaccine (TCRdb year 2021). This sample's time point label indicates: baseline before first vaccination. The library relied on the immunoSEQ multiplex PCR assay. What TCRdb holds here is the immuneACCESS table cut down to in-frame rearrangements. Part of the clones is not present; checked against another copy, under half of the missing clones reflect an unresolved V gene, and the others are unexplained. The sample table records 150,000 to 200,000 clones; 80% to 95% of these occur just once. Less than 2.5% of the sample goes to the ten largest clones. The sample was peripheral blood, taken on day 0 of AZD1222 vaccination. The receptors shown here come from an adult in good health.

V is TRBV19 and J is TRBJ2-2, with 14 bases that match TRBD2. V shed 8 bases and J 7 bases; nucleotides not matched to a gene: 6. In germline, CDR1 is LNHDA, CDR2 SQIVND (reference sequence). The CDR3 consists of 15 residues. In DNA form, the CDR3 reads TGTGCCAGTGTGGGACTAGCGGGAGTTAACGGGGAGCTGTTTTTT. Residues: CASVGLAGVNGELFF.

The V and J genes are TRBV11-2 and TRBJ2-7; 13 bases fit TRBD2. V lost 6 bases, J lost 3 bases, and 11 bases stayed unmatched. CDR1 is SGHAT and CDR2 is FQNNGV in the germline V gene. The CDR3 is 17 amino acids. CDR3 sequence (DNA): TGTGCCAGCAGACCAGGACTAGCGGGAGAGGGGGGCTACGAGCAGTACTTC. Residues: CASRPGLAGEGGYEQYF. The full variable domain, rest sourced from reference TRBV11-2 and TRBJ2-7, is EAGVAQSPRYKIIEKRQSVAFWCNPISGHATLYWYQQILGQGPKLLIQFQNNGVVDDSQLPKDRFSAERLKGVDSTLKIQPAKLEDSAVYLCASRPGLAGEGGYEQYFGPGTRLTVT.

The chain joins TRBV7-9 to TRBJ1-1, with D unresolved. Germline CDR1 is SEHNR and CDR2 is FQNEAQ (reference sequence). The CDR3 totals 16 residues. Trimming removed 5 bases from V and 6 bases from J, with 22 bases in between. CDR3 coding DNA: TGTGCCAGCAGCAACTCAGTGGCCCCCGAAGGAGCTGAAGCTTTCTTT. This gives the protein CASSNSVAPEGAEAFF. Full variable domain (missing parts from reference TRBV7-9 and TRBJ1-1): DTGVSQNPRHKITKRGQNVTFRCDPISEHNRLYWYRQTLGQGPEFLTYFQNEAQLEKSRLLSDRFSAERPKGSFSTLEIQRTEQGDSAMYLCASSNSVAPEGAEAFFGQGTRLTVV.

CDR3 sequence: CASSQGPIGIGPQHF. DNA of the CDR3: TGTGCCAGCAGCCAAGGCCCGATCGGCATTGGGCCCCAGCATTTT. The rearrangement links TRBV3-1 (or the pseudogene TRBV3-2) to TRBJ1-5; D is unresolved. V lost 1 base and J lost 9, with 16 bases in between. This CDR3 spans 15 amino acids. From germline, CDR1 is LGHDT and CDR2 YNNKEL (reference sequence).

The table lists this clone with a count of one. The chain links TRBV5-1 to TRBJ2-1; the match to TRBD1 covers 9 bases. The germline V gene encodes CDR1 SGHRS and CDR2 YFSETQ. V gave up 4 bases and J gave up 2 bases; unmatched junction bases: 10. This CDR3 has 17 amino acids. The CDR3 region is CASSKVSGQGAYNEQFF. In nucleotides, the CDR3 is TGCGCCAGCAGCAAAGTATCGGGACAGGGCGCCTACAATGAGCAGTTCTTC.

The chain joins TRBV6-5 to TRBJ1-1, with 7 bases aligning to TRBD1. The V gene's germline CDR1 is MNHEY and CDR2 SVGAGI. J lost 5 bases, V lost 6 bases, and 6 bases had no gene match. There are 13 residues in the CDR3. The CDR3 DNA sequence: TGTGCCAGCAGGGGACAGCCTCCGACTGAAGCTTTCTTT. Protein: CASRGQPPTEAFF.

The chain joins TRBV3-1 (or the pseudogene TRBV3-2) to TRBJ1-1, with TRBD1 as a possible D gene (5 bases). The ends were cut back, 1 base at V and 3 bases at J, with 12 bases in the middle. The CDR3 loop spans 15 amino acids. The germline gives CDR1 LGHDT, CDR2 YNNKEL (reference sequence). The CDR3 reads CASSQAWQGDTEAFF. In DNA form, the CDR3 reads TGTGCCAGCAGCCAAGCGTGGCAGGGCGACACTGAAGCTTTCTTT.

This chain uses TRBV6-1 with TRBJ1-5, with D perhaps TRBD1 (6 bases). Looked up from germline, CDR1 is MNHNS and CDR2 is SASEGT. V lost 3 bases and J 0 bases, leaving 12 bases between the germline ends. This CDR3 has 16 residues. CDR3 nucleotide sequence: TGTGCCAGCAGTGAGACAGGACTCTATAGCAATCAGCCCCAGCATTTT. This sequence encodes CASSETGLYSNQPQHF.

The chain couples TRBV11-1 to TRBJ2-3, with D perhaps given as TRBD1 or TRBD2 (5 bases each). CDR1 is SGHAT, CDR2 FQDESV, per germline (reference sequence). The CDR3 consists of 13 residues. V shed 7 bases and J shed 5 bases, with 13 bases lying between them. The CDR3 loop is CASIGARLDTQYF. The CDR3 DNA reads as TGTGCCAGCATCGGGGCACGCCTAGATACGCAGTATTTT.

V and J are TRBV10-3 and TRBJ1-2, with 7 bases matching TRBD1. Germline trimming cut 4 bases from V and 5 bases from J; bases unmatched to any gene: 10. The CDR3 spans 15 residues. The germline gives CDR1 ENHRY, CDR2 SYGVKD. CDR3 loop: CAISAFSGQEYGYTF. The CDR3 coding sequence is TGTGCCATCAGTGCTTTCTCTGGACAGGAGTATGGCTACACCTTC.

The rearrangement uses TRBV15 and TRBJ1-2; D possibly corresponds to TRBD1 (6 bases). CDR1 and CDR2 (germline): LNHNV, YYDKDF (reference sequence). V shed 3 bases and J shed 2 bases, with 19 bases lying between them. CDR3 length: 17 residues. The CDR3 loop is CATSSEEGGSRNYGYTF. CDR3 nucleotide sequence: TGTGCCACCAGCAGCGAGGAGGGGGGGTCGAGGAACTATGGCTACACCTTC.

This chain links TRBV5-5 with TRBJ2-5; 7 nucleotides match TRBD2. Germline CDR1 and CDR2: SGHKS and YYEKEE (reference sequence). The J segment lost 2 bases and the V segment lost 2 bases, leaving 6 bases of the junction unmatched. The CDR3 spans 15 residues. The CDR3 protein is CASSFFGGLQETQYF. The DNA for the CDR3 is TGTGCCAGCAGCTTTTTCGGGGGGTTACAAGAGACCCAGTACTTC.

The V gene is TRBV5-1, the J gene TRBJ2-7; perhaps D is TRBD1 or TRBD2 (5 bases each). With 4 bases removed from V and 2 bases from J, the gap between germline ends came to 10 bases. CDR1 is SGHRS and CDR2 is YFSETQ in the germline V gene. The CDR3 contains 13 residues. The CDR3 spells CASSPGTPYEQYF. CDR3 DNA sequence: TGCGCCAGCAGCCCCGGGACCCCCTACGAGCAGTACTTC.

This CDR3 is CASSLNQKDTQYF. CDR3 DNA: TGTGCCAGCAGCTTGAATCAGAAAGATACGCAGTATTTT. The genes are TRBV7-6 and TRBJ2-3; D not resolved. The CDR3 spans 13 residues. V gave up 3 bases and J gave up 5 bases, with 9 bases separating them. Germline-derived CDR1 and CDR2 are SGHVS and FNYEAQ.

The chain has TRBV4-3 and TRBJ2-1; TRBD2 aligns across 10 bases. V shed 3 bases, J shed 2 bases, and the junction held 4 bases outside the gene matches. CDR3 length: 16 residues. Germline V CDR1 and CDR2: LGHNA, YSLEER. The CDR3 loop is CASSQLAGEAYNEQFF. CDR3 sequence (DNA): TGCGCCAGCAGCCAGCTAGCGGGGGAGGCCTACAATGAGCAGTTCTTC.

This chain joins TRBV7-8 and TRBJ2-7; possibly TRBD2 for D (5 bases). The CDR3 runs 13 residues. Looked up from germline, CDR1 is SGHVS and CDR2 is FQNEAQ. V was shortened by 5 bases and J by 3 bases, with 11 bases between the two germline ends. CDR3 bases: TGTGCCAGCAGCCGGGGAATGGACTACGAGCAGTACTTC. This gives the protein CASSRGMDYEQYF.

V and J are TRBV19 and TRBJ2-7; a possible D gene is TRBD1 (6 bases). The V end lost 3 bases, the J end lost 1 base, and 10 bases lay between the germline ends. Germline V CDR1 and CDR2: LNHDA, SQIVND (reference sequence). The CDR3 is 14 residues long. CDR3 DNA: TGTGCCAGTAGTATTCAGGGGCTATCCTACGAGCAGTACTTC. As protein: CASSIQGLSYEQYF.

This clone has a single count. The chain is built from TRBV9 and TRBJ1-5; 12 bases are shared with TRBD1. The germline CDR1 and CDR2 sequences are SGDLS and YYNGEE. J lost 8 bases, V lost 2 bases, and 5 bases had no gene match. CDR3 length equals 15 residues. CDR3 DNA: TGTGCCAGCAGCGTGGGGACAGGGGGCGGAGAGCCCCAGCATTTT. This encodes CASSVGTGGGEPQHF.

The chain has TRBV7-3 and TRBJ1-2; D perhaps matches TRBD1 (5 bases). Germline lookup yields CDR1 SGHTA and CDR2 FQGTGA. The CDR3 spans 13 residues. Trimming pared 5 bases from V and 6 bases from J, leaving 13 bases between. CDR3: CASSPNRGNGYTF. The CDR3 DNA is TGTGCCAGCAGCCCGAACCGGGGGAATGGCTACACCTTC.

The rearrangement joins TRBV27 to TRBJ1-6, with D possibly TRBD1 on 5 matching bases. CDR3 length equals 17 residues. The V gene's germline CDR1 is MNHEY and CDR2 SMNVEV (reference sequence). V dropped 2 bases and J dropped 7 bases, with 18 bases sitting between them. The CDR3 DNA is TGTGCCAGCAGTTTACCCCGGAAAGCAGGGAAGAATTCACCCCTCCACTTT. It yields the protein CASSLPRKAGKNSPLHF.

The chain is built from TRBV2 and TRBJ1-2, with D possibly being TRBD1 (5 bases). This CDR3 contains 15 residues. The germline V and J ends were trimmed by 1 base and 5 bases, with 14 bases remaining between them. CDR1 and CDR2 (germline): SNHLY, FYNNEI. The CDR3 here is CASSEEGRAGYGYTF. The CDR3 DNA is TGTGCCAGCAGTGAAGAGGGGAGAGCCGGGTATGGCTACACCTTC.

The chain has TRBV7-9 and TRBJ1-4; TRBD1 agrees at 7 bases. The germline gives CDR1 SEHNR, CDR2 FQNEAQ (reference sequence). There are 15 residues in the CDR3. V dropped 1 base and J dropped 8; count of bases not matched to a gene: 7. The CDR3 sequence: CASSLETGLGEKLFF. As DNA, the CDR3 is TGTGCCAGCAGCTTAGAGACAGGGTTGGGGGAAAAACTGTTTTTT.

V is TRBV12-3 or TRBV12-4 and J is TRBJ1-2, with 7 bases matching TRBD1. J was trimmed by 4 bases and V by 6 bases; bases with no gene match: 5. This CDR3 has 13 amino acids. The DNA of the CDR3 is TGTGCCAGCAGCCGGGACAGCTTCTATGGCTACACCTTC. It encodes CASSRDSFYGYTF.

V gene TRBV25-1 combines with J gene TRBJ2-3; 9 bases are a match to TRBD2. Germline CDR1 and CDR2: MGHDK and SYGVNS. V trimming: 8 bases; J trimming: 3 bases; junction bases outside the gene matches: 15. This CDR3 contains 17 residues. The CDR3 DNA follows: TGTGCCAGCTCTCTGAATAGGGGAGCGGGAGGTACAGATACGCAGTATTTT. Translation: CASSLNRGAGGTDTQYF.

The chain combines TRBV6-4 with TRBJ2-1; a weak D match, TRBD1 (5 bases). Between the trimmed V and J ends, which lost 0 bases and 9 bases, there was a span of 12 bases. The CDR3 has 14 residues. Germline-derived CDR1 and CDR2 are MRHNA and SNTAGT. The CDR3 here is CASSDSISQGEQFF. The CDR3 DNA is TGTGCCAGCAGTGACTCGATCTCTCAGGGTGAGCAGTTCTTC.

This rearrangement joins TRBV9 to TRBJ1-4; D uncertain. The CDR3 spans 17 residues. Germline CDR1 reads SGDLS; CDR2 reads YYNGEE. Trimming pared 0 bases from V and 0 bases from J, leaving 12 bases between. CDR3 protein: CASSVDGRLATNEKLFF. As DNA, the CDR3 is TGTGCCAGCAGCGTAGATGGCAGGCTTGCAACTAATGAAAAACTGTTTTTT.